This paragraph covers one T cell receptor beta chain sequence. Which antigen it targets is not known. No base quality values were provided; no much bigger clone lies one nucleotide off. Synthetic TCR analog templates were spiked into each PCR to estimate absolute template abundance from read counts. The immunoSEQ assay was used to amplify TCRbeta CDR3 regions from genomic DNA with bias-controlled V and J gene primers. Sequencing of rearranged TCRbeta segments was performed at approximately 20X coverage. As for the original processing: Clustering was used to correct sequencing errors, and CDR3s were annotated against IMGT so that V, D and J genes could be assigned. Downstream analyses used only productive TCRbeta rearrangements and left out out-of-frame or stop-codon sequences. To compute clonality, Shannon entropy was normalized by the log of the number of unique productive sequences and then subtracted from one. Clones differing between time points or between blood and tumor were identified using Fisher's exact test with Benjamini-Hochberg correction, with an adjusted p below 0.01 applied as the threshold. TCRdb carries this immuneACCESS record with in-frame sequences only. Its versions omit some clonotypes, under half of them owing to an unresolved V gene in the studies checked, with the rest unexplained. That table gives V, J and clone size, and the DNA gave D and trimming. The sample data list approximately 48,000 clones, and 70% to 90% of these were observed just once. Of the sample, about 14% falls within the top ten clones.

The source of the sample is a study of PD-L1 blockade in urothelial cancer (dated by TCRdb to the late 2010s). At the level of the whole study: Therapy was started in 2014 for all patients, and atezolizumab 1,200 mg was administered intravenously every 3 weeks. Patients had an ECOG performance status of 0 or 1 and had received between 0 and 3 prior chemotherapy regimens. Some 30 patients had pretreatment blood TCR-seq, approximately 24 had at least one posttreatment blood collection, and approximately 24 had tumor TCR-seq. Nine patients achieved durable clinical benefit and approximately 20 did not. Pretreatment tumor samples, along with matched peripheral blood collected serially before and after atezolizumab treatment, underwent TCR sequencing. Blood samples gave a median of approximately 150,000 T cells and approximately 80,000 unique TCRs, with a median clonality of approximately 0.08. An exploratory multi-omic analysis was conducted of the somatic, immune and clinical correlates of response to PD-L1 blockade with atezolizumab in urothelial cancer. In the same patients, pretreatment tumors underwent whole exome sequencing and RNA sequencing in addition to TCR sequencing. Progression-free survival longer than 6 months counted as durable clinical benefit, and TCR features were additionally tested against both progression-free and overall survival. About nine tenths of the roughly 29 patients were identified as males with urothelial cancer of bladder origin, and a prior smoking history was reported by 18 of 29 patients. Blood samples were analyzed 3 weeks after the start of treatment (second dose) and 6 weeks after the start of treatment.

The intended sense of this specimen's time point label: pretreatment peripheral blood. A cohort of roughly 30 patients with locally advanced or metastatic urothelial carcinoma, treated at Memorial Sloan Kettering on a trial protocol, was included. Peripheral blood mononuclear cells were collected pretreatment and during treatment, with between 1 and 8 total time points per patient. The Qiagen DNeasy Blood extraction kit was used to purify genomic DNA from total PBMCs and tumor samples. PBMCs were collected pretreatment and during treatment and were isolated and stored as previously described. Overall study outcomes, separate from this receptor: A pretreatment peripheral blood TCR clonality below the median was linked to improved progression-free and overall survival. At 3 weeks after the start of treatment, tumor-associated TCR clones in peripheral blood had expanded more in patients with durable benefit (n of about 21, p = 0.022). Small sample size (n ≈ 27) and many exploratory analyses mean the results are intended to be hypothesis-generating.

From the cysteine through the phenylalanine, the CDR3 covers 15 amino acids. The CDR3 DNA has 45 bases and is translated from base 1. V gives up 2 bases and J gives up 5 bases, and the segment between their germline ends measures 12 bases. The germline V gene yields LGHNA for CDR1 and YSLEER for CDR2. The sequence is built from TRBV4-3 and TRBJ2-2, with no D gene named confidently. The material sequenced was PBMCs, taken around atezolizumab (anti-PD-L1) treatment. The sequence came from an older woman with urothelial cancer. The bases read TGCGCCAGCAGCCAAACCGCCCAGTGGACCGGGGAGCTGTTTTTT. The encoded protein is CASSQTAQWTGELFF.